One and the same sample provided the 2 T cell receptor beta chains below, sequenced in a study of T cell changes during pregnancy in multiple sclerosis. TCRdb's copy holds only in-frame clones and misses some; the assay was immunoSEQ multiplex PCR. Here the sample spans around 63,000 clones, 92% being singletons. Sequencing was performed on peripheral blood, taken after pregnancy. These receptor sequences come from a female donor with multiple sclerosis, enrolled in a pregnancy study.

The chain joins TRBV5-1 to TRBJ2-3; a weak D match, TRBD1 (7 bases). The length of the CDR3 is 16 residues. V dropped 2 bases and J dropped 2 bases, with 15 bases sitting between them. Germline-derived CDR1 and CDR2 are SGHRS and YFSETQ. CDR3 coding DNA: TGCGCCAGCAGCTTAGGGCAGGGGGGTACCACAGATACGCAGTATTTT. It encodes CASSLGQGGTTDTQYF.

V and J are TRBV6-5 and TRBJ2-7; weak D call: TRBD1 (7 bases). CDR1 is MNHEY and CDR2 is SVGAGI in the germline V gene. The germline V and J ends were trimmed by 2 bases and 3 bases, with 11 bases remaining between them. The CDR3 loop spans 14 amino acids. CDR3 in amino acids: CASSYKQGGYEQYF. CDR3 DNA sequence: TGTGCCAGCAGTTACAAGCAGGGGGGCTACGAGCAGTACTTC.